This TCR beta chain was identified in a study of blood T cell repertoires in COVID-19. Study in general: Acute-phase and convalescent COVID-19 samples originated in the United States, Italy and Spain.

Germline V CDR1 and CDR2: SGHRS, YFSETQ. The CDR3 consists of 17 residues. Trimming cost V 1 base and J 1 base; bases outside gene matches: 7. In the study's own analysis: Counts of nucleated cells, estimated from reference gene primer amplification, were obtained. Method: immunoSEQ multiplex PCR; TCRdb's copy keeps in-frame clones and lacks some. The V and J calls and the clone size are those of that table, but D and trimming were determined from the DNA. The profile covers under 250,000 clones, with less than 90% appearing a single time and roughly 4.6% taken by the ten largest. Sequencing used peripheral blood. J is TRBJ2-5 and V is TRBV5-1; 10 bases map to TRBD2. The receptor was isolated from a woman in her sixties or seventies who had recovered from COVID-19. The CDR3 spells CASSLSSGGTGQETQYF. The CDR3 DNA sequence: TGCGCCAGCAGCTTGAGTAGCGGGGGGACCGGCCAAGAGACCCAGTACTTC.